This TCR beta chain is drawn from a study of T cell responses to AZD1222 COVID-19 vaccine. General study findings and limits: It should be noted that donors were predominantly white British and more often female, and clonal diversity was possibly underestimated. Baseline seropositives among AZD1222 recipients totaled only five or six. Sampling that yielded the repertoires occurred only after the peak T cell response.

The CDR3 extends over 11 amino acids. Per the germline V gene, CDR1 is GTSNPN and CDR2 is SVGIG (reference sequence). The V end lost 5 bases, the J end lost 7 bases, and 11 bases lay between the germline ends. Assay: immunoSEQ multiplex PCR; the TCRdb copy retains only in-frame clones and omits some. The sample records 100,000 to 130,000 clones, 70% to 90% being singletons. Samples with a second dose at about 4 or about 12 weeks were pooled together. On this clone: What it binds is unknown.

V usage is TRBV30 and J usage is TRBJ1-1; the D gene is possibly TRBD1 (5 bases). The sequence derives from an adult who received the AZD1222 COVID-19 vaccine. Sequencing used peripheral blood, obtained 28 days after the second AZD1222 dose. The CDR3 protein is CAWGSQVEAFF. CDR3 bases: TGTGCCTGGGGGTCACAGGTTGAAGCTTTCTTT.